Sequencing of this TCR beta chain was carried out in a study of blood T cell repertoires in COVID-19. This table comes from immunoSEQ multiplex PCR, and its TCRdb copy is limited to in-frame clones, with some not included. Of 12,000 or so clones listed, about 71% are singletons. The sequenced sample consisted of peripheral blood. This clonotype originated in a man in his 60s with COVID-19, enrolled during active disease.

Here the CDR3 reads CASSPASTLNTEAFF. The DNA for the CDR3 is TGTGCCAGCTCACCAGCCAGCACACTAAACACTGAAGCTTTCTTT. The rearrangement joins TRBV18 to TRBJ1-1, with D unresolved. Trimming removed 2 bases from V and 2 bases from J, with 12 bases in between. The CDR3 consists of 15 residues. The germline CDR1 and CDR2 sequences are KGHSH and LQKENI. The whole variable domain, remainder taken from reference TRBV18 and TRBJ1-1, is NAGVMQNPRHLVRRRGQEARLRCSPMKGHSHVYWYRQLPEEGLKFMVYLQKENIIDESGMPKERFSAEFPKEGPSILRIQQVVRGDSAAYFCASSPASTLNTEAFFGQGTRLTVV.